The 12 T cell receptor beta chains in this list originate from one sample, sequenced in a study of tumor-infiltrating lymphocytes in primary liver carcinoma. Co-extraction of both nucleic acids (RNA and DNA) used roughly 18-34 mg of unsorted bulk tissue. TCR beta cDNA came from about 0.55 ug total RNA, primed with a constant-region primer. Three rounds of nested multiplex PCR with slightly modified ARM-PCR produced TCR beta libraries. TRBV1-TRBV30 forward primers paired with a C-beta reverse primer drove the first two PCR rounds, 10 cycles each. TCRdb reprocessed the multiplex PCR reads via MiXCR and lists one record per CDR3 protein. Here the sample spans roughly 78,000 distinct CDR3 sequences, over 70% being singletons. The sample consisted of liver tumor tissue from sampling region 4. Described subset: tumor region T4, right-lateral pole. These receptors all come from a woman between 55 and 75 years old with primary liver carcinoma and hepatitis B virus infection.

The genes are TRBV11-2 and TRBJ2-5; D is unclear. The V end was cut by 3 bases, the J end by 2 bases, with 10 bases between. The CDR3 contains 14 residues. Germline assignment: CDR1 SGHAT and CDR2 FQNNGV. This CDR3 is CASSLKKSQETQYF. For the CDR3, the DNA is TGTGCCAGCAGCTTGAAGAAGTCACAAGAGACCCAGTACTTC.

A word on this clonotype: The junction shows a germline mismatch at one end, possibly a read error. The rearrangement uses TRBV12-3 or TRBV12-4 and TRBJ2-2, with no clear D. CDR3 size: 14 residues. Here the CDR3 reads CASRLLKNTGELFF. The CDR3 region has the DNA TGTGCCAGCCGTTTGCTAAAGAATACCGGGGAGCTGTTTTTT.

Worth noting for this clonotype: The junction does not match germline at one end; this may be a read error. The J gene is TRBJ2-7, the V gene TRBV6-2 or TRBV6-3; D ambiguous. The CDR3 runs 12 residues. Germline-derived CDR1 and CDR2 are MNHEY and SVGEGT. CDR3 sequence reads: CASSYGLYERYF. The DNA for the CDR3 is TGTGCCAGCAGTTACGGGTTATATGAGCGGTACTTC.

As regards this clonotype: One end of the junction varies from germline; a read error may be responsible. The CDR3 spells CGSSYAGGNTIYF. As DNA, the CDR3 is TGTGGCAGCAGTTACGCAGGCGGAAACACCATATATTTT. The J gene is TRBJ1-3, the V gene TRBV6-5, with unresolved D. The germline CDR1 and CDR2 sequences are MNHEY and SVGAGI. The CDR3 spans 13 residues.

The chain recombines TRBV5-5 with TRBJ2-6; D ambiguous. The CDR3 is 17 residues long. V was pared by 1 base and J by 0 bases, with 11 bases between. CDR1 and CDR2 (germline): SGHKS, YYEKEE (reference sequence). CDR3: CASSLIWASSGANVLTF. The DNA for the CDR3 is TGTGCCAGCAGCTTGATATGGGCTTCCTCTGGGGCCAACGTCCTGACTTTC.

Of note for this clonotype: An end of the junction does not agree with germline; a read error may underlie this. This sequence joins TRBV11-3 and TRBJ2-7; no clear D. Germline V CDR1 and CDR2: SGHNT, YENEEA. The CDR3 is 15 residues long. Here the CDR3 DNA reads TGTGTCAGCAGCTTAGGTCGGCGGCAGAGTTACGAGCAATACTTC. Protein sequence: CVSSLGRRQSYEQYF.

In this sample, this clonotype turned up once. A read error is possible here, since a much larger clone lies one base away. This chain links TRBV28 with TRBJ2-2; 12 nucleotides align to TRBD1. CDR1 and CDR2 (germline): MDHEN, SYDVKM. This CDR3 has 16 residues. The ends lost 11 bases at V and 6 bases at J; junction bases unmatched: 13. For the CDR3, the DNA is TGTGCCTGCCGCCTTGGGGGACAGGGGGCATCCGGGGAGCTGTTTTTT. This translates into CACRLGGQGASGELFF.

As to this clonotype: Compared with germline, one end of the junction differs, possibly owing to a read error. This rearrangement joins TRBV6-5 to TRBJ1-1, with D possibly TRBD1 on 5 matching bases. This CDR3 comprises 14 residues. Germline V gives CDR1 MNHEY, CDR2 SVGAGI. Here the CDR3 reads CASSYVLGVTEAFF. The CDR3 nucleotides read TGTGCCAGTAGTTACGTCCTAGGGGTTACTGAAGCTTTCTTT.

As for this clonotype: An end of the junction does not agree with germline; a read error may underlie this. V and J are TRBV2 and TRBJ2-5, with 7 bases identical to TRBD2. CDR1 SNHLY and CDR2 FYNNEI come from the germline V gene. The CDR3 consists of 14 residues. The DNA of the CDR3 is TGTGCCAGCAGAGGCGGGGGAGGCCAAGAGACCCAATACTTC. Protein product: CASRGGGGQETQYF.

In the case of this clonotype: Mismatch with germline at one junction end may stem from a read error. This chain connects TRBV6-6 to TRBJ2-3; D is uncertain. In germline, CDR1 is MNHNY, CDR2 SVGAGI (reference sequence). The CDR3 is 15 residues long. The CDR3 region is CANSYGGRRTDTQYF. The CDR3 bases are TGTGCCAACAGTTACGGTGGGCGTCGCACAGATACGCAGTATTTT.

This clonotype was seen a single time. Germline and junction disagree at one end, which may indicate a read error. The chain employs TRBV6-5 and TRBJ2-6, with D perhaps matching TRBD1 (5 bases). Germline lookup yields CDR1 MNHEY and CDR2 SVGAGI. The CDR3 consists of 15 residues. CDR3 in amino acids: CASSYRGSGVNVLTF. CDR3 sequence (DNA): TGTGCCAGCAGTTACAGGGGCTCTGGGGTCAACGTCCTGACATTC.

Turning to this clonotype: Mismatch with germline at one junction end may stem from a read error. The rearrangement joins TRBV12-3 or TRBV12-4 to TRBJ1-1, with TRBD1 identical over 10 bases. CDR3 length equals 13 residues. The CDR3 reads CVSSWTGGSEAFF. Written as DNA, the CDR3 is TGTGTCAGCAGCTGGACAGGGGGATCCGAAGCTTTCTTT.